This T cell receptor (beta chain) was observed in a study of T-cell memory formation after mild COVID-19. Study background: Across donors, TCR clusters were largely donor specific. Study-wide findings and caveats: CM and EM subsets held most contracting CD4+ clones; EMRA held CD8+ ones. The second-wave clones peaking on day 37 were not confirmed as SARS-CoV-2-specific. The study found balanced CD4/CD8 in clones contracting day 15 to 85 and a CD4+ lean in later expanders.

Regarding this clonotype: The antigen remains unidentified.

One entry per CDR3 protein results from TCRdb running MiXCR on the 5' RACE reads. The sample includes roughly 200,000 distinct CDR3 sequences, 9.5% to 10% of them seen just once. The CDR3 covers 17 residues. J was trimmed by 1 base and V by 3 bases; bases with no gene match: 10. Germline V gene lookup returns CDR1 SGDLS and CDR2 YYNGEE. This TCR was recovered from a man in his late teens or twenties who had mild COVID-19 (a few samples of this study predate the infection). Cell type and time point are not known. Sequencing was carried out using PBMCs or a T cell subset sorted from them (not recorded which). The rearrangement joins TRBV9 to TRBJ2-7; 10 positions match TRBD1. The CDR3 sequence is CASSESGDRGGSYEQYF. CDR3 DNA sequence: TGTGCCAGCAGCGAGAGCGGGGACAGGGGTGGTTCCTACGAGCAGTACTTC.